These T cell receptor beta chains were read from a single sample in a study of blood T cell repertoires in COVID-19. Some clones are missing from TCRdb's copy, which holds only in-frame ones; the method was immunoSEQ multiplex PCR. The data hold around 140,000 clones, with approximately 90% observed a single time. The specimen was peripheral blood. These receptors originate from a man between 65 and 80 years old with active COVID-19. CDR3s include the opening cysteine and the closing phenylalanine or tryptophan. A D gene is named only where the DNA matches it firmly. Not every row has a clone size; where given, it reads once, few, many or a size class.

d_call | j_call | clone_size | v_call | cdr3_nt | cdr3_aa
TRBD2 | TRBJ2-1 | - | TRBV10-2 | TGCGCCAGCACCACCGGAACTAGCGGATACAATGAGCAGTTCTTC | CASTTGTSGYNEQFF
TRBD2 | TRBJ2-1 | - | TRBV5-1 | TGCGCCAGCAGCACAAATAGCGGGAGCTCCTACAATGAGCAGTTCTTC | CASSTNSGSSYNEQFF
TRBD1 | TRBJ2-7 | - | TRBV5-5 | TGTGCCAGCAGCTTATATGGACAGGCCTACGAGCAGTACTTC | CASSLYGQAYEQYF
TRBD1 | TRBJ2-7 | few | TRBV7-9 | TGTGCCAGCAGCGCAAGACAGGGGGAGTACGAGCAGTACTTC | CASSARQGEYEQYF
TRBD1 | TRBJ2-5 | - | TRBV7-2 | TGTGCCAGCAGCTCGGACAGGGTTCGGGAGACCCAGTACTTC | CASSSDRVRETQYF
TRBD2 | TRBJ2-2 | - | TRBV5-4 | TGTGCCAGCAGCTTGTTGGCTAGCGGAGGTCGAGGGGAGCTGTTTTTT | CASSLLASGGRGELFF
- | TRBJ2-2 | - | TRBV7-3 | TGTGCCAGCAGCCTCCGTCCTGCCGGGGAGCTGTTTTTT | CASSLRPAGELFF
- | TRBJ2-7 | - | TRBV30 | TGTGCCTGGAGGGGGGCAGGCTACGAGCAGTACTTC | CAWRGAGYEQYF
- | TRBJ2-5 | once | TRBV10-3 | TGTGCCATCAGTGAGTCCACGGGGGTGTGGGAGACCCAGTACTTC | CAISESTGVWETQYF
- | TRBJ2-7 | - | TRBV6-5 | TGTGCCAGCAGCAACTCCTACGAGCAGTACTTC | CASSNSYEQYF
- | TRBJ2-7 | - | TRBV18 | TGTGCCAGCTCACCCTCTCAGGGTGTAGAAGAGCAGTACTTC | CASSPSQGVEEQYF
TRBD2 | TRBJ2-7 | - | TRBV20-1 | TGCAGTGCTAGTGAAGGACTAGCGGGAGCCTCCTACGAGCAGTACTTC | CSASEGLAGASYEQYF
- | TRBJ1-1 | - | TRBV5-1 | TGCGCCAGCAGCCAGGTACTGAACACTGAAGCTTTCTTT | CASSQVLNTEAFF
- | TRBJ2-1 | - | TRBV3-1/TRBV3-2 | TGTGCCAGCAGCCAAGAGGGGCGGGGACCCTACAATGAGCAGTTCTTC | CASSQEGRGPYNEQFF
- | TRBJ1-3 | - | TRBV19 | TGTGCCAGCCTGGCAGGGCCGGGCCGGGGAAACACCATATATTTT | CASLAGPGRGNTIYF
TRBD2 | TRBJ2-1 | once | TRBV14 | TGTGCCAGCTCCTCTCAAGCGGGAGTGTGGAATGAGCAGTTCTTC | CASSSQAGVWNEQFF
- | TRBJ2-3 | - | TRBV5-6 | TGTGCCAGCAGCCTGATGGGAGGCAGAGATACGCAGTATTTT | CASSLMGGRDTQYF
TRBD1 | TRBJ1-1 | - | TRBV30 | TGTGCCTGGAGTCCTTCGGACAGGGGCACTGAAGCTTTCTTT | CAWSPSDRGTEAFF
- | TRBJ2-7 | - | TRBV5-1 | TGCGCCAGCAGCTTGTCAGACCGGGACTCAATGAACTTC | CASSLSDRDSMNF
- | TRBJ1-2 | - | TRBV6-5 | TGTGCCAGCAACGCCGGGGGGCATGGCTACACCTTC | CASNAGGHGYTF
- | TRBJ2-2 | - | TRBV3-1/TRBV3-2 | TGTGCCAGCAGCCAAGAGAGCCAGGGCCGGAACACCGGGGAGCTGTTTTTT | CASSQESQGRNTGELFF
TRBD1 | TRBJ1-6 | once | TRBV14 | TGTGCCAGCAGCCGATTTGCCACAGATCCGGGACAGGGGTTATATTCACCCCTCCACTTT | CASSRFATDPGQGLYSPLHF
- | TRBJ2-1 | - | TRBV28 | TGTGCCAGCAAGGGGTCCTACAATGAGCAGTTCTTC | CASKGSYNEQFF
TRBD1 | TRBJ2-3 | - | TRBV9 | TGTGCCAGCAGCCCCGGGGACAGGGGAGGGGCAGATACGCAGTATTTT | CASSPGDRGGADTQYF
- | TRBJ2-7 | once | TRBV28 | TGTGCCAGCAGTTTACTCGCGAAATATTACGAGCAGTACTTC | CASSLLAKYYEQYF
- | TRBJ2-7 | - | TRBV29-1 | TGCAGCGTCGCCAGGGGCACGGCCTACGAGCAGTACTTC | CSVARGTAYEQYF
TRBD2 | TRBJ2-5 | - | TRBV18 | TGTGCCAGCTCACGCGGACTAGATCTTGGGACCCAGTACTTC | CASSRGLDLGTQYF
TRBD2 | TRBJ2-1 | once | TRBV7-8 | TGTGCCAGCAGCCGGGTGGGGACTAGCGGGGTAAATGAGCAGTTCTTC | CASSRVGTSGVNEQFF
TRBD1 | TRBJ1-6 | - | TRBV10-3 | TGTGCCATCAGTGAGTCATCAGGGGGCACACCCCTCCACTTT | CAISESSGGTPLHF
- | TRBJ2-7 | - | TRBV10-3 | TGTGCCATCAGTGAGGGGAGGGGGTCGACCTACGAGCAGTACTTC | CAISEGRGSTYEQYF
TRBD1 | TRBJ2-6 | - | TRBV19 | TGTGCCAGTAGTATTGCAACAGGGGTGTTATCCGGGGCCAACGTCCTGACTTTC | CASSIATGVLSGANVLTF
TRBD2 | TRBJ2-7 | - | TRBV4-2 | TGTGCCAGCAGCCAGGACGGGACAGCGGGAGGGAGAGAGCAGTACTTC | CASSQDGTAGGREQYF
TRBD2 | TRBJ2-3 | - | TRBV7-2 | TGTGCCAGCAGCATACAAGCGGGAAAGACCACAGATACGCAGTATTTT | CASSIQAGKTTDTQYF
TRBD1 | TRBJ1-5 | - | TRBV29-1 | TGCAGCGTTGAGGAAGGGGGCCTACAGCATTTT | CSVEEGGLQHF
TRBD2 | TRBJ2-5 | - | TRBV10-3 | TGTGCCATCAGTGAGTCTGGGGGGGAGCAGTACTTC | CAISESGGEQYF
- | TRBJ1-1 | - | TRBV5-1 | TGCGCCAGCAGCTTGGAGAGATCCGAAGCTTTCTTT | CASSLERSEAFF
- | TRBJ1-2 | - | TRBV19 | TGTGCCAGTAGTATTGAGATTCTCAACTATGGCTACACCTTC | CASSIEILNYGYTF
- | TRBJ2-3 | few | TRBV28 | TGTGCCAGCAACCCGGCGGGAGCTAGCAGGGGTACGCAGTATTTT | CASNPAGASRGTQYF
- | TRBJ1-2 | - | TRBV27 | TGTGCCAGCAGTCCGTCGGGCTATGGCTACACCTTC | CASSPSGYGYTF
- | TRBJ2-7 | - | TRBV18 | TGTGCCAGCTCACGACGCAGGGATATCTACGAGCAGTACTTC | CASSRRRDIYEQYF
- | TRBJ2-1 | - | TRBV4-3 | TGCGCCAGCAGCCCGGCGCCCCGGACAGCCCCAGGCGAGCAGTTCTTC | CASSPAPRTAPGEQFF
TRBD2 | TRBJ2-7 | few | TRBV7-3 | TGTGCCAGCAGCTTATCGGCGGGAGGGCCCGACGAGCAGTACTTC | CASSLSAGGPDEQYF
- | TRBJ2-4 | - | TRBV6-5 | TGTGCCAGCAGTTACGGGGCCCCGGTAGCCAAAAACATTCAGTACTTC | CASSYGAPVAKNIQYF